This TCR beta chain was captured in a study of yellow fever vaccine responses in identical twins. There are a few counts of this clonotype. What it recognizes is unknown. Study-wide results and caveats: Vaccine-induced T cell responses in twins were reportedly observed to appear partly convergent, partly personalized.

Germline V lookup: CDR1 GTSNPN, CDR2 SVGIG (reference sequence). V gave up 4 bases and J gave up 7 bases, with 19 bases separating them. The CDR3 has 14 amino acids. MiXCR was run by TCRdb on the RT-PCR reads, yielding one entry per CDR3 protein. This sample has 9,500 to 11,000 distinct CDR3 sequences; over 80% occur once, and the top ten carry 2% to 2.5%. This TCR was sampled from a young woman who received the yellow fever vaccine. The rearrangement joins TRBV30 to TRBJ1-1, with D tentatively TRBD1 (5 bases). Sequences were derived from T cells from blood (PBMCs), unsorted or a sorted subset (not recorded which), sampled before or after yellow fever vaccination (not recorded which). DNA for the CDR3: TGTGCCTGGAACGGGAGGGAGGGACGTTGTGAAGCTTTCTTT. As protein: CAWNGREGRCEAFF.